These T cell receptor beta chains were read from a single sample in a study of control samples from healthy donors and cancer patients. The table came from immunoSEQ multiplex PCR; TCRdb's copy has only in-frame clones and leaves some out. The sample shows 150,000 or so clones, around 90% of them seen only once. Sequencing was done on a sample of blood. The origin of the receptors is a woman aged 25 to 39 in good health. Each CDR3 is given with its conserved first and last residue. D genes are given only for firm matches. Clone size appears in some rows only: once, few, many, or a class for an expanded clone.

J: TRBJ1-6; D: .; V: TRBV18; size: .; DNA: TGTGCCAGCTCAGCCGCCGGAGATAATTCACCCCTCCACTTT; CDR3: CASSAAGDNSPLHF
J: TRBJ1-5; D: .; V: TRBV6-4; size: .; DNA: TGTGCCAGCAGTGACGAGGTTTGGTCCTTTAGGAGCAATCAGCCCCAGCATTTT; CDR3: CASSDEVWSFRSNQPQHF
J: TRBJ1-1; D: .; V: TRBV24-1; size: once; DNA: TGTGCCACCAGTGATGTTATGGGGCGCGAGGCTTTCTTT; CDR3: CATSDVMGREAFF
J: TRBJ1-6; D: .; V: TRBV5-4; size: .; DNA: TGTGCCAGCAGCTTGTCGGGAGGGGACACTTCACCCCTCCACTTT; CDR3: CASSLSGGDTSPLHF
J: TRBJ1-4; D: .; V: TRBV14; size: .; DNA: TGTGCCAGCAGCCCCGTCGGACAGAGGGAAAAACTGTTTTTT; CDR3: CASSPVGQREKLFF
J: TRBJ1-6; D: TRBD1; V: TRBV10-1; size: few; DNA: TGCGCCAGCCCCGACACAGGGGCCCCAGGGTCACCCCTCCACTTT; CDR3: CASPDTGAPGSPLHF
J: TRBJ1-6; D: .; V: TRBV11-2; size: .; DNA: TGTGCCAGCAGCTTACGGTCAGACCAATATAATTCACCCCTCCACTTT; CDR3: CASSLRSDQYNSPLHF
J: TRBJ2-5; D: TRBD2; V: TRBV5-4; size: .; DNA: TGTGCCAGCAGCCCGTGGACTAGCGGTGAACTCCAAGAGACCCAGTACTTC; CDR3: CASSPWTSGELQETQYF
J: TRBJ2-1; D: TRBD2; V: TRBV5-1; size: .; DNA: TGCGCCAGCAGCCCCGGGACTAGAGACAATGAGCAGTTCTTC; CDR3: CASSPGTRDNEQFF
J: TRBJ1-2; D: .; V: TRBV27; size: .; DNA: TGTGCCAGCATGGGGCAGCCTAACTATGGCTACACCTTC; CDR3: CASMGQPNYGYTF
J: TRBJ2-5; D: .; V: TRBV5-1; size: .; DNA: TGCGCCAGCAGCTTGATGGGTGGGCAGCAAGAGACCCAGTACTTC; CDR3: CASSLMGGQQETQYF
J: TRBJ2-5; D: TRBD1; V: TRBV13; size: .; DNA: TGTGCCAGCAGCCCCCGGGACAGGGACGGGGAGACCCAGTACTTC; CDR3: CASSPRDRDGETQYF
J: TRBJ2-1; D: TRBD2; V: TRBV27; size: .; DNA: TGTGCCAGCCGAACCGGGGAGGGCCCCTACAATGAGCAGTTCTTC; CDR3: CASRTGEGPYNEQFF
J: TRBJ2-2; D: TRBD1; V: TRBV24-1; size: .; DNA: TGTGCCACCAGTTCCCCTCCGGGACAGGGAGGGGGAGGCACCGGGGAGCTGTTTTTT; CDR3: CATSSPPGQGGGGTGELFF
J: TRBJ1-6; D: .; V: TRBV27; size: .; DNA: TGTGCCAGCAGTCCATGGGACCGAGGCAATTCACCCCTCCACTTT; CDR3: CASSPWDRGNSPLHF
J: TRBJ1-6; D: .; V: TRBV7-9; size: .; DNA: TGTGCCAGCAGCCCTAGTTGGCAGGGAGGTAATTCACCCCTCCACTTT; CDR3: CASSPSWQGGNSPLHF
J: TRBJ2-1; D: .; V: TRBV6-5; size: .; DNA: TGTGCCAGCAGTAGAATAGGCAATGAGCAGTTCTTC; CDR3: CASSRIGNEQFF
J: TRBJ2-3; D: .; V: TRBV24-1; size: .; DNA: TGTGCCACCAGTCAGGCCGGGGTAACGCAGTATTTT; CDR3: CATSQAGVTQYF
J: TRBJ2-1; D: TRBD2; V: TRBV24-1; size: .; DNA: TGTGCCACCAGTGCTAGCGGGAGTATGAATGAGCAGTTCTTC; CDR3: CATSASGSMNEQFF
J: TRBJ2-3; D: .; V: TRBV6-5; size: .; DNA: TGTGCCACGTGTGGGACCCCCGGGGTAACAGATACGCAGTATTTT; CDR3: CATCGTPGVTDTQYF
J: TRBJ2-7; D: .; V: TRBV2; size: few; DNA: TGTGCCAGCCGTAACGGACATTGGGGCGATATGCGGCAGTACTTC; CDR3: CASRNGHWGDMRQYF
J: TRBJ1-1; D: TRBD1; V: TRBV5-1; size: .; DNA: TGCGCCAGCAGCGGACAGGGTCTTACTGAAGCTTTCTTT; CDR3: CASSGQGLTEAFF
J: TRBJ2-5; D: .; V: TRBV6-2/TRBV6-3; size: .; DNA: TGTGCCAGCAGTTACGGCGGCCCTGGGGAGACCCAGTACTTC; CDR3: CASSYGGPGETQYF
J: TRBJ1-6; D: .; V: TRBV2; size: .; DNA: TGTGCCAGCAGGGTTAGGACGGTGAATTCACCCCTCCACTTT; CDR3: CASRVRTVNSPLHF
J: TRBJ2-5; D: .; V: TRBV2; size: .; DNA: TGTGCCAGCAGGACGACAGCCACCCAAGAGACCCAGTACTTC; CDR3: CASRTTATQETQYF
J: TRBJ2-3; D: .; V: TRBV21-1; size: .; DNA: TGTGCCAGTCAACGACCGAAAGGCCTAAGAGATACGCAGTATTTT; CDR3: CASQRPKGLRDTQYF
J: TRBJ2-7; D: .; V: TRBV7-2; size: once; DNA: TGTGCCAGCAGCTTACAATGGGGGCCCTACGAGCAGTACTTC; CDR3: CASSLQWGPYEQYF
J: TRBJ2-3; D: .; V: TRBV20-1; size: .; DNA: TGCAGTGCTAGTAAGAGACAAGACACAGATACGCAGTATTTT; CDR3: CSASKRQDTDTQYF